A single sample gave rise to the 27 T cell receptor beta chains below, sequenced in a study of T cells in narcolepsy. The data were produced by immunoSEQ multiplex PCR, yet TCRdb's version contains in-frame clones alone and is incomplete. Among tens of thousands of clones listed, around 83% were seen once. Sequenced input: CD45RA- memory CD4+ T cells from PBMCs. These receptors came from a human donor with narcolepsy.

Here the CDR3 reads CSVEDRVGKETQYF. CDR3 sequence (DNA): TGCAGCGTTGAAGATCGGGTGGGAAAAGAGACCCAGTACTTC. V gene TRBV29-1 combines with J gene TRBJ2-5; D is unclear. V gave up 0 bases and J gave up 3 bases, with 11 bases separating them. The V gene's germline CDR1 is SQVTM and CDR2 ANQGSEA. The CDR3 has 14 amino acids.

This chain connects TRBV7-3 to TRBJ1-6; no firm D call. The V gene's germline CDR1 is SGHTA and CDR2 FQGTGA. The CDR3 contains 12 residues. The V gene lost 9 bases and the J gene lost 0 bases, with 3 bases spanning the gap. The CDR3 region has the DNA TGTGCCAGTCACTCCTATAATTCACCCCTCCACTTT. Translating gives CASHSYNSPLHF.

The V and J genes are TRBV21-1 and TRBJ2-7; the D call TRBD1 from the table was never checked on the DNA. TRBV21-1 is a documented pseudogene. The CDR3 sequence is 14 residues long. The CDR3 DNA is TGTGCCAGCAGCAAAGAGCAGGGGTCCCACGAGCAGTACTTC. Residues: CASSKEQGSHEQYF.

V and J are TRBV5-1 and TRBJ2-5, with 11 bases lining up with TRBD2. Trimming at V came to 3 bases and at J to 4 bases, leaving 14 bases not matched to a gene. The germline CDR1 and CDR2 sequences are SGHRS and YFSETQ. This CDR3 is 18 amino acids long. CDR3 DNA: TGCGCCAGCAGCTCAACGACGGTAGCGGGGGGGCGGCGAGAGACCCAGTACTTC. Translating gives CASSSTTVAGGRRETQYF.

The rearrangement links TRBV2 to TRBJ2-2; TRBD1 might be the D (6 bases). Germline values: CDR1 SNHLY, CDR2 FYNNEI. CDR3 length: 12 amino acids. V gave up 8 bases and J gave up 7 bases, with 11 bases separating them. CDR3 coding DNA: TGTGCCAGCGTACAGGGTTTCGGGGAGCTGTTTTTT. This codes for CASVQGFGELFF.

V is TRBV28 and J is TRBJ2-2; perhaps TRBD1 as D (6 bases). The CDR3 is 14 amino acids. Trimming stripped 3 bases from V and 1 base from J, with 6 bases between. The germline CDR1 and CDR2 sequences are MDHEN and SYDVKM. DNA for the CDR3: TGTGCCAGCAGTTTGGGACAGAACACCGGGGAGCTGTTTTTT. This codes for CASSLGQNTGELFF.

The rearrangement links TRBV7-2 to TRBJ2-6; 9 positions agree with TRBD1. Germline trimming cut 7 bases from V and 1 base from J; bases unmatched to any gene: 8. This CDR3 spans 17 amino acids. The V gene's germline CDR1 is SGHTA and CDR2 FQGNSA. CDR3 sequence: CASTPGQGISGANVLTF. The CDR3 nucleotides are TGTGCCAGCACCCCGGGACAGGGAATATCTGGGGCCAACGTCCTGACTTTC.

V usage is TRBV28 and J usage is TRBJ2-1; a weak D match, TRBD2 (5 bases). Germline-derived CDR1 and CDR2 are MDHEN and SYDVKM. The ends were cut back, 3 bases at V and 5 bases at J, with 14 bases in the middle. The CDR3 consists of 15 residues. The CDR3 DNA reads as TGTGCCAGCAGTTTTTCGGGGTTTGCGAACAATGAGCAGTTCTTC. It codes for CASSFSGFANNEQFF.

J is TRBJ1-1 and V is TRBV2; D gene uncertain. The V gene lost 1 base and the J gene lost 8 bases, with 8 bases spanning the gap. The CDR3 is made up of 12 amino acids. Germline CDR1 reads SNHLY; CDR2 reads FYNNEI. The CDR3 spells CASSEGYSEAFF. CDR3 bases: TGTGCCAGCAGTGAAGGTTATTCCGAAGCTTTCTTT.

This chain links TRBV19 with TRBJ1-1, with TRBD1 identical over 12 bases. The V gene's germline CDR1 is LNHDA and CDR2 SQIVND (reference sequence). With V trimmed by 5 bases and J by 0 bases, 4 bases remained unmatched. The CDR3 spans 16 residues. The CDR3 coding sequence is TGTGCCAGTAGTCCCCGGGACAGGGGGCTGAACACTGAAGCTTTCTTT. Protein product: CASSPRDRGLNTEAFF.

This rearrangement joins TRBV6-1 to TRBJ2-1; 9 nucleotides line up with TRBD1. This CDR3 is 13 amino acids long. Trimming removed 6 bases from V and 7 bases from J; junction bases left unmatched: 4. The germline V gene has CDR1 MNHNS and CDR2 SASEGT. This chain's CDR3 is CASSGTGQNEQFF. In DNA form, the CDR3 reads TGTGCCAGCAGCGGGACAGGGCAGAATGAGCAGTTCTTC.

The chain couples TRBV6-1 to TRBJ2-3; 8 nucleotides match TRBD1. With 1 base clipped from V and 8 bases from J, the junction kept 8 bases outside the gene matches. Germline V gene lookup returns CDR1 MNHNS and CDR2 SASEGT. CDR3 length equals 15 residues. In nucleotides, the CDR3 is TGTGCCAGCAGTGAAGGGACAGGGAACGTAGGTACGCAGTATTTT. This sequence encodes CASSEGTGNVGTQYF.

The rearrangement links TRBV5-5 to TRBJ2-7; D is possibly TRBD1 (5 bases). CDR3 length: 16 residues. V was pared by 4 bases and J by 0 bases, with 17 bases between. The germline V gene encodes CDR1 SGHKS and CDR2 YYEKEE (reference sequence). CDR3 residues: CASSPHGARSSYEQYF. The CDR3 DNA reads TGTGCCAGCAGCCCCCATGGGGCTAGGAGCTCCTACGAGCAGTACTTC.

V and J are TRBV5-1 and TRBJ1-1; a possible D gene is TRBD1 (5 bases). This CDR3 spans 14 amino acids. Germline lookup yields CDR1 SGHRS and CDR2 YFSETQ. V was cut by 4 bases and J by 1 base, with 11 bases left in between. In DNA form, the CDR3 reads TGCGCCAGCAGCCCCCGAGGACAGAACACTGAAGCTTTCTTT. Its translation is CASSPRGQNTEAFF.

V usage is TRBV7-2 and J usage is TRBJ1-6; D ambiguous. Germline V lookup: CDR1 SGHTA, CDR2 FQGNSA. This CDR3 region has 15 residues. With 1 base removed from V and 7 bases from J, the gap between germline ends came to 11 bases. In DNA, the CDR3 is TGTGCCAGCAGCTTAGTGGGTTCGGGCAATTCACCCCTCCACTTT. Its translation is CASSLVGSGNSPLHF.

The chain links TRBV5-1 to TRBJ2-1; 9 nucleotides agree with TRBD1. The V segment lost 4 bases and the J segment 8 bases; nucleotides outside the gene matches: 13. In germline, CDR1 is SGHRS, CDR2 YFSETQ. The CDR3 covers 16 residues. In nucleotides, the CDR3 is TGCGCCAGCAGCAACGGACAGGGGTTAGGTTACGATGAGCAGTTCTTC. It encodes CASSNGQGLGYDEQFF.

The chain recombines TRBV2 with TRBJ1-4, with D unresolved. Trimming took 8 bases from V and 0 from J, leaving 10 bases between them. Germline CDR1 is SNHLY and CDR2 is FYNNEI. The CDR3 extends over 14 amino acids. This CDR3 is CASSRRATNEKLFF. The CDR3 bases are TGTGCCAGCTCCCGGAGGGCAACTAATGAAAAACTGTTTTTT.

V gene TRBV7-2 combines with J gene TRBJ2-5; TRBD2 might be the D (5 bases). The end of the DNA aligns better with TRBJ2-7, so the J call may be wrong. Germline CDR1 and CDR2: SGHTA and FQGNSA. The length of the CDR3 is 13 residues. The CDR3 reads CASSLLRGNEQYF. CDR3 nucleotides: TGTGCCAGCAGCTTGCTCCGGGGAAACGAGCAGTACTTC.

The table lists this clone with a count of one. The CDR3 loop reads CAWRQGDQPQHF. The CDR3, as DNA: TGTGCCTGGAGACAGGGAGATCAGCCCCAGCATTTT. This chain connects TRBV30 to TRBJ1-5, with D tentatively TRBD1 (6 bases). In germline, CDR1 is GTSNPN, CDR2 SVGIG (reference sequence). The CDR3 length is 12 residues. V shed 3 bases and J shed 5 bases, with 8 bases lying between them.

The chain is built from TRBV5-1 and TRBJ2-5; tentative D call: TRBD1 (6 bases). CDR1 is SGHRS, CDR2 YFSETQ, per germline. Trimming pared 4 bases from V and 6 bases from J, leaving 22 bases between. CDR3 size: 16 residues. CDR3 amino acids: CASSERGPGVLKTQYF. CDR3 bases: TGCGCCAGCAGCGAAAGGGGACCAGGGGTTCTGAAGACCCAGTACTTC.

CDR3 protein: CASSFGEGTDTQYF. As DNA, the CDR3 is TGCGCCAGCAGCTTTGGGGAGGGGACAGATACGCAGTATTTT. The chain carries TRBV5-1 and TRBJ2-3; TRBD2 matches 7 bases. The J segment lost 3 bases and the V segment lost 2 bases, leaving 3 bases of the junction unmatched. Germline-derived CDR1 and CDR2 are SGHRS and YFSETQ. The CDR3 is 14 amino acids.

This CDR3 is CASSPYDDREIKAFF. CDR3 DNA: TGTGCCAGCAGCCCCTATGACGACAGGGAAATTAAAGCTTTCTTT. The chain uses TRBV5-6 and TRBJ1-1, with 7 bases matching TRBD1. The CDR3 length is 15 residues. The germline V gene encodes CDR1 SGHDT and CDR2 YYEEEE. V dropped 4 bases and J dropped 9; count of bases not matched to a gene: 15. The full variable domain, completed using reference TRBV5-6 and TRBJ1-1, is DAGVTQSPTHLIKTRGQQVTLRCSPKSGHDTVSWYQQALGQGPQFIFQYYEEEERQRGNFPDRFSGHQFPNYSSELNVNALLLGDSALYLCASSPYDDREIKAFFGQGTRLTVV.

The genes are TRBV7-3 and TRBJ2-2, with D possibly being TRBD1 or TRBD2 (6 bases each). V shed 5 bases and J shed 4 bases, with 14 bases lying between them. Per germline, CDR1 SGHTA and CDR2 FQGTGA. The CDR3 has 15 amino acids. In DNA form, the CDR3 reads TGTGCCAGCAGCCTAGGCGGGACAAGCACCGGGGAGCTGTTTTTT. Amino acids: CASSLGGTSTGELFF.

This clone was detected only once. The chain joins TRBV5-6 to TRBJ2-4, with D perhaps matching TRBD1 or TRBD2 (5 bases each). Germline CDR1 SGHDT, CDR2 YYEEEE. Trimming removed 0 bases from V and 8 bases from J, with 12 bases in between. The CDR3 totals 14 residues. CDR3 in amino acids: CASSLEGTQDIQYF. As DNA, the CDR3 is TGTGCCAGCAGCTTGGAGGGGACCCAGGACATTCAGTACTTC.

The chain recombines TRBV7-3 with TRBJ2-7; D uncertain. V gave up 5 bases and J gave up 2 bases, with 10 bases separating them. CDR3 size: 13 residues. Germline assignment: CDR1 SGHTA and CDR2 FQGTGA. In DNA form, the CDR3 reads TGTGCCAGCAGCCCGAACGGGCCCTACGAGCAGTACTTC. Encoded protein: CASSPNGPYEQYF.

V is TRBV18 and J is TRBJ2-7; no clear D. The V and J ends lost 4 bases and 1 base respectively, with 11 bases between them. CDR1 and CDR2 from the germline V gene are KGHSH and LQKENI. There are 14 residues in the CDR3. CDR3 protein: CASSRLAISYEQYF. CDR3 nucleotides: TGTGCCAGCTCACGTTTGGCCATTTCCTACGAGCAGTACTTC.

The chain carries TRBV15 and TRBJ1-5; the D is unclear. CDR3 size: 15 residues. The germline V gene encodes CDR1 LNHNV and CDR2 YYDKDF (reference sequence). V was pared by 0 bases and J by 1 base, with 7 bases between. Here the CDR3 reads CATSRDRESNQPQHF. For the CDR3, the DNA is TGTGCCACCAGCAGAGATAGAGAGAGCAATCAGCCCCAGCATTTT.